A single sample gave rise to the 10 T cell receptor beta chains below, sequenced in a study of blood T cell repertoires in COVID-19. The assay was immunoSEQ multiplex PCR, and TCRdb's table has in-frame clones only and misses some. The sample holds around 250,000 clones, around 90% seen once. The sequencing sample was made of PBMCs or T cells enriched from blood (not recorded which). These receptors were collected from a human donor in a cohort exposed to, infected with or recovered from COVID-19 (not recorded which). The donor label of this sample is uncertain.

V is TRBV18 and J is TRBJ1-1; D is possibly TRBD1 (6 bases). With 3 bases removed from V and 0 bases from J, the gap between germline ends came to 14 bases. Germline CDR1 KGHSH, CDR2 LQKENI. CDR3 length: 16 residues. This CDR3 reads CASSPPYGTMNTEAFF. The CDR3 DNA reads TGTGCCAGCTCACCTCCTTATGGGACAATGAACACTGAAGCTTTCTTT.

The V gene is TRBV11-2, the J gene TRBJ2-3; 9 bases agree with TRBD2. Trimming cost V 5 bases and J 3 bases; bases outside gene matches: 18. The CDR3 is 19 amino acids. Germline V gene data show CDR1 as SGHAT and CDR2 as FQNNGV. CDR3 bases: TGTGCCAGCAGCCCGGCAGGCGGGACTAGCTACGGGACAACAGATACGCAGTATTTT. Protein product: CASSPAGGTSYGTTDTQYF.

The chain is built from TRBV9 and TRBJ2-5, with D possibly matching TRBD2 (5 bases). Germline CDR1 and CDR2: SGDLS and YYNGEE. The V and J ends lost 0 bases and 0 bases respectively, with 6 bases between them. The CDR3 spans 14 residues. The CDR3 loop is CASSVGGNQETQYF. The CDR3 DNA sequence: TGTGCCAGCAGCGTAGGAGGGAACCAAGAGACCCAGTACTTC.

The chain couples TRBV5-6 to TRBJ2-7; perhaps TRBD1 as D (6 bases). The CDR3 sequence is 13 residues long. CDR1 is SGHDT and CDR2 is YYEEEE in the germline V gene. Trimming left V 4 bases short and J 2 bases short, with 10 bases between. The CDR3 loop reads CASSIRQAYEQYF. CDR3 DNA sequence: TGTGCCAGCAGCATACGACAGGCCTACGAGCAGTACTTC.

The CDR3 protein is CASSQPGVGYTF. The CDR3 DNA follows: TGCGCCAGCAGCCAACCAGGGGTCGGCTACACCTTC. The genes are TRBV4-3 and TRBJ1-2; D is possibly TRBD1 (6 bases). Per germline, CDR1 LGHNA and CDR2 YSLEER. The length of the CDR3 is 12 residues. V shed 2 bases and J shed 8 bases, with 9 bases lying between them.

The chain couples TRBV4-3 to TRBJ1-2, with D uncertain. Germline V gene lookup returns CDR1 LGHNA and CDR2 YSLEER. V lost 3 bases and J lost 3, with 14 bases in between. The CDR3 has 15 amino acids. CDR3 in amino acids: CASSHQSTGDYGYTF. In DNA, the CDR3 is TGCGCCAGCAGCCACCAATCCACGGGAGACTATGGCTACACCTTC.

The chain combines TRBV9 with TRBJ2-7; D gene uncertain. Germline V gene data show CDR1 as SGDLS and CDR2 as YYNGEE. The V end lost 0 bases, the J end lost 0 bases, and 7 bases lay between the germline ends. The CDR3 has 14 residues. The CDR3 DNA is TGTGCCAGCAGCGTAGGTATTAACTCCTACGAGCAGTACTTC. Encoded protein: CASSVGINSYEQYF.

The chain uses TRBV7-9 and TRBJ1-4, with D uncertain. Germline V gene lookup returns CDR1 SEHNR and CDR2 FQNEAQ (reference sequence). Trimming removed 4 bases at V and 7 bases at J, with 13 bases between. The CDR3 totals 14 residues. The CDR3 DNA sequence: TGTGCCAGCAGCTCCCCAGCGGTGGGTGAAAAACTGTTTTTT. Amino acids: CASSSPAVGEKLFF. Using reference TRBV7-9 and TRBJ1-4 for the parts outside the CDR3, the full variable domain is DTGVSQNPRHKITKRGQNVTFRCDPISEHNRLYWYRQTLGQGPEFLTYFQNEAQLEKSRLLSDRFSAERPKGSFSTLEIQRTEQGDSAMYLCASSSPAVGEKLFFGSGTQLSVL.

The chain links TRBV12-3 or TRBV12-4 to TRBJ2-1; D not certain. The CDR3 sequence is 11 residues long. V was shortened by 7 bases and J by 5 bases, with 6 bases between the two germline ends. The CDR3 is CASMRNNEQFF. The CDR3 bases are TGTGCCAGCATGCGAAACAATGAGCAGTTCTTC.

The rearrangement joins TRBV4-3 to TRBJ2-5; TRBD2 might be the D (6 bases). Per the germline V gene, CDR1 is LGHNA and CDR2 is YSLEER. V was shortened by 4 bases and J by 3 bases, with 15 bases between the two germline ends. The CDR3 length is 15 residues. CDR3 sequence reads: CASSLSGTPEETQYF. CDR3 coding DNA: TGCGCCAGCAGCCTATCCGGGACTCCCGAAGAGACCCAGTACTTC.